This entry features one T cell receptor beta chain sequence. Its antigen remains unknown. Measured with immunoSEQ multiplex PCR; TCRdb has only the in-frame clones, and not every one. The sample contains around 26,000 clones, roughly 93% of which appear only once. The data are from a study of OX40 agonist ivuxolimab in advanced cancers. Overall study context: Patients were dosed intravenously with ivuxolimab at 0.01 to 10 mg/kg every 2 weeks. Every patient in dose escalation had hepatocellular carcinoma, melanoma, renal cell or head and neck cancer.

Overall study findings and caveats: Clonal expansion by week 6 occurred in CD4+ and CD8+ blood T cells (at 0.1 to 3.0 mg/kg).

Trimming removed 1 base from V and 4 bases from J; junction bases left unmatched: 1. Looked up from germline, CDR1 is SGHTA and CDR2 is FQGNSA. The CDR3 is 15 amino acids. The origin of this receptor is an adult with an advanced solid tumor such as melanoma, head and neck, liver or kidney cancer. V gene TRBV7-2 combines with J gene TRBJ2-2; 9 nucleotides match TRBD1. Here the sequenced sample was CD4+ or CD8+ T cells sorted from blood, taken in a trial of the OX40 agonist ivuxolimab. The chain's CDR3 is CASSLVQGATGELFF. The CDR3 DNA follows: TGTGCCAGCAGCTTAGTACAGGGGGCCACCGGGGAGCTGTTTTTT.